One and the same sample provided the 30 T cell receptor beta chains below, sequenced in a study of blood T cell repertoires in COVID-19. The table came from immunoSEQ multiplex PCR; TCRdb's copy has only in-frame clones and leaves some out. Among about 38,000 clones listed, approximately 86% were seen once. The sequenced material came from peripheral blood. All receptors come from a man aged 50-60 years with active COVID-19.

V usage is TRBV5-4 and J usage is TRBJ1-6, with D perhaps TRBD1 (5 bases). V lost 1 base, J lost 4 bases, and 9 bases lay in between. The CDR3 consists of 15 residues. Germline CDR1 and CDR2: SGHNT and YYREEE (reference sequence). CDR3 sequence reads: CASSLRQGYNSPLHF. Written as DNA, the CDR3 is TGTGCCAGCAGCTTGAGGCAGGGTTATAATTCACCCCTCCACTTT.

This chain links TRBV3-1 (or the pseudogene TRBV3-2) with TRBJ2-1; D unresolved. The CDR3 totals 12 residues. Germline assignment: CDR1 LGHDT and CDR2 YNNKEL (reference sequence). The ends were cut back, 3 bases at V and 10 bases at J, with 10 bases in the middle. The CDR3 sequence: CASSQVHTEQFF. As DNA, the CDR3 is TGTGCCAGCAGCCAGGTTCATACAGAGCAGTTCTTC.

This chain joins TRBV6-2 or TRBV6-3 and TRBJ2-7; no clear D. Looked up from germline, CDR1 is MNHEY and CDR2 is SVGEGT. CDR3 length: 14 amino acids. Between the trimmed V and J ends, which lost 4 bases and 2 bases, there was a span of 12 bases. CDR3 region: CASSSGSRPYEQYF. The CDR3 DNA reads as TGTGCCAGCAGTTCCGGGTCGAGACCCTACGAGCAGTACTTC.

The V gene is TRBV29-1, the J gene TRBJ2-2; no firm D call. The ends were cut back, 3 bases at V and 1 base at J, with 6 bases in the middle. Germline loops: CDR1 SQVTM, CDR2 ANQGSEA. The CDR3 is 13 residues long. The CDR3 region is CSVESGNTGELFF. The CDR3 bases are TGCAGCGTTGAGTCAGGGAACACCGGGGAGCTGTTTTTT.

In this sample, this clone is medium-sized. Written as DNA, the CDR3 is TGTGCCAGCAGTTTATCGTGGCAGAACAACGAGCAGTACTTC. Its translation: CASSLSWQNNEQYF. This chain connects TRBV27 to TRBJ2-7; D is unclear. Trimming left V 0 bases short and J 5 bases short, with 11 bases between. The CDR3 sequence is 14 residues long. CDR1 is MNHEY, CDR2 SMNVEV, per germline (reference sequence).

The rearrangement joins TRBV5-5 to TRBJ1-4; D uncertain. V shed 1 base and J shed 4 bases, with 5 bases lying between them. The germline V gene has CDR1 SGHKS and CDR2 YYEKEE (reference sequence). This CDR3 region has 13 residues. This CDR3 is CASSLFNNEKLFF. The CDR3, as DNA: TGTGCCAGCAGCTTGTTTAATAATGAAAAACTGTTTTTT.

The V and J genes are TRBV6-1 and TRBJ2-7, with 10 bases aligning to TRBD1. Germline CDR1 reads MNHNS; CDR2 reads SASEGT. Trimming at V came to 1 base and at J to 7 bases, leaving 10 bases not matched to a gene. The length of the CDR3 is 16 residues. CDR3 sequence reads: CASSEGWGTGAGEQYF. The CDR3 DNA reads as TGTGCCAGCAGTGAAGGATGGGGGACAGGGGCGGGAGAGCAGTACTTC.

The J gene is TRBJ1-4, the V gene TRBV28; 9 bases match TRBD1. This CDR3 is 15 amino acids long. Trimming at V came to 7 bases and at J to 5 bases, leaving 8 bases not matched to a gene. Germline CDR1 and CDR2: MDHEN and SYDVKM. The CDR3 DNA is TGTGCCAGCACCCCGGGGGACAGGGTAAATGAAAAACTGTTTTTT. Amino acids: CASTPGDRVNEKLFF. Supplemented by reference TRBV28 and TRBJ1-4, the full variable domain reads DVKVTQSSRYLVKRTGEKVFLECVQDMDHENMFWYRQDPGLGLRLIYFSYDVKMKEKGDIPEGYSVSREKKERFSLILESASTNQTSMYLCASTPGDRVNEKLFFGSGTQLSVL.

The V and J genes are TRBV3-1 (or the pseudogene TRBV3-2) and TRBJ1-5; D is perhaps TRBD1 (6 bases). Germline CDR1 is LGHDT and CDR2 is YNNKEL (reference sequence). The CDR3 contains 16 residues. V was pared by 0 bases and J by 2 bases, with 11 bases between. The DNA of the CDR3 is TGTGCCAGCAGCCAAGATTGCAGGGGAGGCAATCAGCCCCAGCATTTT. This codes for CASSQDCRGGNQPQHF.

The rearrangement uses TRBV4-1 and TRBJ1-5, with D possibly TRBD1 on 6 matching bases. Trimming shortened V by 0 bases and J by 2 bases, and 8 bases separated the two germline ends. CDR3 size: 15 residues. Looked up from germline, CDR1 is MGHRA and CDR2 is YSYEKL. CDR3 loop: CASSQDWTGNQPQHF. The CDR3 DNA reads as TGCGCCAGCAGCCAAGATTGGACAGGCAATCAGCCCCAGCATTTT.

CDR3 protein: CASSTRDNRGGGTDTQYF. Written as DNA, the CDR3 is TGTGCCAGCAGCACCCGGGACAATCGGGGAGGGGGCACAGATACGCAGTATTTT. This sequence joins TRBV7-9 and TRBJ2-3, with D possibly being TRBD2 (7 bases). Trimming left V 5 bases short and J 1 base short, with 22 bases between. Germline assignment: CDR1 SEHNR and CDR2 FQNEAQ (reference sequence). The CDR3 is 18 residues long.

The chain links TRBV6-5 to TRBJ1-1; D is uncertain. V was shortened by 0 bases and J by 1 base, with 6 bases between the two germline ends. This CDR3 has 14 residues. Germline lookup yields CDR1 MNHEY and CDR2 SVGAGI. The CDR3 region has the DNA TGTGCCAGCAGTTACTCGAACAGGAACACTGAAGCTTTCTTT. It codes for CASSYSNRNTEAFF.

The chain uses TRBV18 and TRBJ2-3; 7 positions match TRBD1. The CDR3 totals 16 residues. V lost 4 bases and J lost 0; bases outside the gene matches: 7. Germline V gives CDR1 KGHSH, CDR2 LQKENI. The CDR3 DNA sequence: TGTGCCAGCTCACGGACGACAGGGTGGAGCACAGATACGCAGTATTTT. The encoded protein is CASSRTTGWSTDTQYF.

The V and J genes are TRBV21-1 and TRBJ2-5; the table gives TRBD1 as D, unverified against the DNA. TRBV21-1 is tagged as a pseudogene. The CDR3 sequence is 19 residues long. CDR3 sequence reads: CASSKAAGSDSGKAETQYF. For the CDR3, the DNA is TGTGCCAGCAGCAAAGCGGCTGGATCGGACAGTGGAAAAGCGGAGACCCAGTACTTC.

V is TRBV11-2 and J is TRBJ2-1; 7 nucleotides agree with TRBD1. The germline V gene encodes CDR1 SGHAT and CDR2 FQNNGV. The CDR3 runs to 12 residues. With 5 bases clipped from V and 9 bases from J, the junction kept 4 bases outside the gene matches. The CDR3 here is CASSPHRGEQFF. CDR3 nucleotide sequence: TGTGCCAGCAGCCCCCACAGGGGTGAGCAGTTCTTC. The full variable domain, rest sourced from reference TRBV11-2 and TRBJ2-1, is EAGVAQSPRYKIIEKRQSVAFWCNPISGHATLYWYQQILGQGPKLLIQFQNNGVVDDSQLPKDRFSAERLKGVDSTLKIQPAKLEDSAVYLCASSPHRGEQFFGPGTRLTVL.

By sample share, this clone is large. The rearrangement uses TRBV7-9 and TRBJ1-1; no firm D call. The V end was cut by 5 bases, the J end by 6 bases, with 7 bases between. The CDR3 has 11 residues. CDR1 is SEHNR and CDR2 is FQNEAQ in the germline V gene (reference sequence). This chain's CDR3 is CASSEGSEAFF. The CDR3 nucleotides read TGTGCCAGCAGCGAGGGTTCTGAAGCTTTCTTT.

The chain carries TRBV2 and TRBJ1-4, with 7 bases fitting TRBD1. V lost 8 bases to trimming and J lost 4 bases; unmatched junction nucleotides: 4. This CDR3 comprises 13 residues. CDR1 is SNHLY and CDR2 is FYNNEI in the germline V gene. The CDR3 nucleotides are TGTGCCAGCCGGGACAGATTTAATGAAAAACTGTTTTTT. Translating it yields CASRDRFNEKLFF.

The rearrangement links TRBV28 to TRBJ2-7; TRBD1 agrees at 7 bases. CDR1 is MDHEN, CDR2 SYDVKM, per germline. V lost 7 bases, J lost 6 bases, and 3 bases stayed unmatched. The CDR3 has 11 amino acids. This CDR3 reads CASTYRGEQYF. CDR3 coding DNA: TGTGCCAGCACCTACAGGGGCGAGCAGTACTTC.

This rearrangement joins TRBV5-8 to TRBJ1-4; maybe TRBD1 (5 bases). The V gene lost 3 bases and the J gene lost 12 bases, with 15 bases spanning the gap. The CDR3 consists of 13 residues. Per the germline V gene, CDR1 is SGHTS and CDR2 is YDEGEE. CDR3 sequence reads: CASSWGLGSELFF. CDR3 in DNA: TGTGCCAGCAGCTGGGGACTGGGCTCGGAACTGTTTTTT.

The chain recombines TRBV24-1 with TRBJ2-1; 11 bases map to TRBD2. In germline, CDR1 is KGHDR, CDR2 SFDVKD. V lost 3 bases and J lost 7; bases outside the gene matches: 7. This CDR3 has 16 amino acids. The CDR3 DNA reads TGTGCCACCAGTGATAAGACTAGCGGGGTGTTAAATGAGCAGTTCTTC. It is translated as CATSDKTSGVLNEQFF.

V is TRBV4-1 and J is TRBJ1-1, with 11 bases that match TRBD1. The CDR3 length is 16 residues. With V trimmed by 3 bases and J by 1 base, 4 bases remained unmatched. The germline V gene encodes CDR1 MGHRA and CDR2 YSYEKL. CDR3 residues: CASSQGGTGGNTEAFF. The CDR3 DNA reads as TGCGCCAGCAGCCAGGGGGGGACAGGGGGGAACACTGAAGCTTTCTTT.

V is TRBV5-3 and J is TRBJ2-7, with 9 bases aligning to TRBD1. TRBV5-3 is marked as an open reading frame, function uncertain. The CDR3 spans 15 residues. V shed 3 bases and J 3 bases; nucleotides not matched to a gene: 7. The CDR3 nucleotides read TGTGCCAGAAGCTGGGGACAGGGAGATTACTACGAGCAGTACTTC. As protein: CARSWGQGDYYEQYF.

This chain joins TRBV16 and TRBJ1-3; 9 positions agree with TRBD1. The CDR3 has 16 amino acids. Looked up from germline, CDR1 is KGHSY and CDR2 is FQNENV. J gave up 4 bases and V 4 bases, and 8 bases lay outside the gene matches. The CDR3 DNA reads TGTGCCAGCAGCCGGACAGGGGATTTGGCAGGAAACACCATATATTTT. Its protein is CASSRTGDLAGNTIYF.

The V and J genes are TRBV6-1 and TRBJ2-4, with TRBD1 identical over 9 bases. The CDR3 covers 13 residues. The V and J ends lost 3 bases and 8 bases, in that order; junction bases with no gene match: 2. Looked up from germline, CDR1 is MNHNS and CDR2 is SASEGT. CDR3 DNA sequence: TGTGCCAGCAGTGACGGACAGGGGTACATTCAGTACTTC. Residues: CASSDGQGYIQYF.

This sequence joins TRBV15 and TRBJ2-2; TRBD2 might be the D (5 bases). V gave up 2 bases and J gave up 3 bases, with 16 bases separating them. Per the germline V gene, CDR1 is LNHNV and CDR2 is YYDKDF (reference sequence). The CDR3 is 17 residues long. CDR3 amino acids: CATSRSLDGGYTGELFF. Written as DNA, the CDR3 is TGTGCCACCAGCAGAAGTTTGGACGGAGGCTACACCGGGGAGCTGTTTTTT.

This clone appeared once. The rearrangement links TRBV10-1 to TRBJ2-3, with 14 bases that match TRBD2. V shed 0 bases, J shed 4 bases, and the junction held 0 bases outside the gene matches. CDR1 WNHNN and CDR2 SYGVQD come from the germline V gene (reference sequence). The CDR3 loop spans 16 amino acids. CDR3 sequence reads: CASSESTSGGADTQYF. CDR3 sequence (DNA): TGCGCCAGCAGTGAGTCGACTAGCGGGGGGGCAGATACGCAGTATTTT.

This chain links TRBV3-1 (or the pseudogene TRBV3-2) with TRBJ1-6; unclear D gene. CDR1 and CDR2 from the germline V gene are LGHDT and YNNKEL (reference sequence). The CDR3 covers 16 residues. Trimming pared 0 bases from V and 2 bases from J, leaving 8 bases between. The chain's CDR3 is CASSQDAGTYNSPLHF. CDR3 in DNA: TGTGCCAGCAGCCAAGATGCAGGCACCTATAATTCACCCCTCCACTTT.

The chain is built from TRBV4-3 and TRBJ2-5, with 8 bases that match TRBD2. V dropped 0 bases and J dropped 4; count of bases not matched to a gene: 7. CDR1 is LGHNA, CDR2 YSLEER, per germline. This CDR3 is 16 amino acids long. The CDR3 DNA is TGCGCCAGCAGCCAAGATTACGGGGGGGCACGAGAGACCCAGTACTTC. As protein: CASSQDYGGARETQYF.

This clone was seen only once. The genes are TRBV7-6 and TRBJ2-7; 9 bases are shared with TRBD2. CDR3 size: 16 residues. Looked up from germline, CDR1 is SGHVS and CDR2 is FNYEAQ. Trimming removed 5 bases from V and 3 bases from J; junction bases left unmatched: 11. CDR3 nucleotide sequence: TGTGCCAGCAGCCCCTCCCAGCGGGGGGCCAACTACGAGCAGTACTTC. Amino acids: CASSPSQRGANYEQYF.

V is TRBV7-9 and J is TRBJ2-7, with 8 bases that match TRBD1. Germline V gene lookup returns CDR1 SEHNR and CDR2 FQNEAQ (reference sequence). The CDR3 totals 13 residues. V lost 5 bases, J lost 5 bases, and 5 bases stayed unmatched. CDR3 bases: TGTGCCAGCAGCACACGGACAGGGAACGAGCAGTACTTC. Protein: CASSTRTGNEQYF. Based on the CDR3 plus reference TRBV7-9 and TRBJ2-7, the full variable domain is DTGVSQNPRHKITKRGQNVTFRCDPISEHNRLYWYRQTLGQGPEFLTYFQNEAQLEKSRLLSDRFSAERPKGSFSTLEIQRTEQGDSAMYLCASSTRTGNEQYFGPGTRLTVT.